These 6 T cell receptor beta chains share one sample of origin, sequenced in a study of cytomegalovirus exposure and HLA in healthy donors. In the PCR, 60 Vbeta and 13 Jbeta primers were used. Sequencing used immunoSEQ multiplex PCR; TCRdb keeps in-frame clones, though not all of them. The sample records around 120,000 clones, over 60% being singletons. The specimen sequenced was PBMCs. The receptor source for this set is a middle-aged woman in good health and CMV-seropositive.

The rearrangement uses TRBV11-2 and TRBJ2-1; 9 nucleotides line up with TRBD2. Germline V gives CDR1 SGHAT, CDR2 FQNNGV. V lost 5 bases and J lost 7; bases outside the gene matches: 12. The length of the CDR3 is 16 residues. CDR3 in amino acids: CASSRRGGTSGNEQFF. The CDR3 coding sequence is TGTGCCAGCAGCCGTAGGGGGGGAACTAGCGGGAATGAGCAGTTCTTC.

In this sample, this clone turned up once. This chain links TRBV9 with TRBJ1-5, with D perhaps TRBD1 (5 bases). V lost 0 bases, J lost 5 bases, and 9 bases lay in between. This CDR3 has 14 residues. Germline V gives CDR1 SGDLS, CDR2 YYNGEE. For the CDR3, the DNA is TGTGCCAGCAGCGTAGATTTAGGGGATCAGCCCCAGCATTTT. Residues: CASSVDLGDQPQHF.

The gene calls are TRBV2 and TRBJ1-2; 8 bases fit TRBD1. The CDR3 sequence is 15 residues long. The V gene's germline CDR1 is SNHLY and CDR2 FYNNEI. With V trimmed by 4 bases and J by 4 bases, 8 bases remained unmatched. CDR3 loop: CASSVGQGAAYGYTF. Written as DNA, the CDR3 is TGTGCCAGCAGTGTTGGCCAGGGGGCTGCCTATGGCTACACCTTC.

The chain is built from TRBV7-2 and TRBJ2-2, with 7 bases aligning to TRBD2. The CDR3 is 15 amino acids. Germline lookup yields CDR1 SGHTA and CDR2 FQGNSA. The V segment lost 1 base and the J segment 7 bases; nucleotides outside the gene matches: 6. In DNA, the CDR3 is TGTGCCAGCAGCTTAGTTGCGGGAGAGGTCGGGGAGCTGTTTTTT. Translation: CASSLVAGEVGELFF.

The rearrangement uses TRBV23-1 and TRBJ1-2, with D unclear. TRBV23-1 is designated an ORF whose function remains uncertain. Trimming left V 0 bases short and J 4 bases short, with 9 bases between. This CDR3 has 14 residues. The CDR3 reads CASSQSWPSYGYTF. CDR3 nucleotide sequence: TGCGCCAGCAGTCAATCGTGGCCTTCCTATGGCTACACCTTC.

This sequence joins TRBV5-8 and TRBJ2-3; 12 positions match TRBD2. Losses at the gene ends were 3 bases for V and 4 bases for J; bases not matched to a gene: 3. This CDR3 comprises 15 residues. In germline, CDR1 is SGHTS, CDR2 YDEGEE. CDR3 residues: CASSWTSGVADTQYF. As DNA, the CDR3 is TGTGCCAGCAGCTGGACTAGCGGGGTGGCAGATACGCAGTATTTT.